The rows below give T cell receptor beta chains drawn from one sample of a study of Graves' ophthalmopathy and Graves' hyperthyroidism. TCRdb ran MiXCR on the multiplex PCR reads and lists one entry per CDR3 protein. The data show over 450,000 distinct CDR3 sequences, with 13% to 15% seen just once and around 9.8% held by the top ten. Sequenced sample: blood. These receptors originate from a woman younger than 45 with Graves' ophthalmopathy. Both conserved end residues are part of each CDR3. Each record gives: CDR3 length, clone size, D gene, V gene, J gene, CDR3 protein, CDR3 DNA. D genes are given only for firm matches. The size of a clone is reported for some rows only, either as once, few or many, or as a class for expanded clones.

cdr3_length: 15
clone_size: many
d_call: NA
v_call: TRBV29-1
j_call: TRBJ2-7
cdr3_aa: CSVEDTDTEGYEQYF
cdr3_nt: TGCAGCGTTGAAGATACCGACACCGAGGGCTACGAGCAGTACTTC

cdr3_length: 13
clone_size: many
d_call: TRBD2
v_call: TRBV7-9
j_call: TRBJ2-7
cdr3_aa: CASSRVTSHEQYF
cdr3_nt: TGTGCCAGCAGCCGAGTGACTAGCCACGAGCAGTACTTC

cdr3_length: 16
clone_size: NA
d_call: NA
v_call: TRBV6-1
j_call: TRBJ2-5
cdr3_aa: CASSPFTGAFQETQYF
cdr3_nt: TGTGCCAGCAGCCCTTTTACGGGGGCATTCCAAGAGACCCAGTACTTC

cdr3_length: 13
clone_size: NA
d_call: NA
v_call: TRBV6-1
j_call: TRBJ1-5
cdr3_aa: CASSGEVYQPQHF
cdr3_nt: TGTGCCAGCAGTGGAGAAGTCTATCAGCCCCAGCATTTT

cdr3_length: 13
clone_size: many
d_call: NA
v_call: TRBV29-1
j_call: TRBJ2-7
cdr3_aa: CSVEDSNSYEQYF
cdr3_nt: TGCAGCGTTGAGGACAGCAACTCCTACGAGCAGTACTTC

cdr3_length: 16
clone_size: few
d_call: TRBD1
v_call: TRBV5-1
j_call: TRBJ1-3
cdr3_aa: CASSLMGQGYGNTIYF
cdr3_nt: TGCGCCAGCAGCTTGATGGGACAGGGGTATGGAAACACCATATATTTT

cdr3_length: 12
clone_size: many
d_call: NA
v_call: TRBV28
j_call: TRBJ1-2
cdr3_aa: CASLRQNYGYTF
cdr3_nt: TGTGCCAGCCTCCGACAGAACTATGGCTACACCTTC

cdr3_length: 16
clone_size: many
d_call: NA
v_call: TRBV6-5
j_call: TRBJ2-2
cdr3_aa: CASSPGDLSKTGELFF
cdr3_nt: TGTGCCAGCAGTCCCGGGGACCTCTCGAAGACCGGGGAGCTGTTTTTT

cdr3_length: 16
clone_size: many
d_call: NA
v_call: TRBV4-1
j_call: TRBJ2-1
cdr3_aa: CASSQVLWGTGYEQFF
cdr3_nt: TGCGCCAGCAGCCAAGTTTTGTGGGGAACAGGGTATGAGCAGTTCTTC

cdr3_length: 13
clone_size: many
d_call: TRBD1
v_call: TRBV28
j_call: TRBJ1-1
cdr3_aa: CASSDRQGTEAFF
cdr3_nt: TGTGCCAGCTCGGATCGACAGGGAACTGAAGCTTTCTTT

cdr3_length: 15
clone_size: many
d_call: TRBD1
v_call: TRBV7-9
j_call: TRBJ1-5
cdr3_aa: CASSSGTGKNQPQHF
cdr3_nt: TGTGCCAGCAGCTCAGGGACAGGGAAAAATCAGCCCCAGCATTTT

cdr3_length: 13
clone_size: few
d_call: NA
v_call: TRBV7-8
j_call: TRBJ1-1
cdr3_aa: CASSFRGGAEAFF
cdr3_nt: TGTGCCAGCAGCTTCCGCGGGGGGGCTGAAGCTTTCTTT

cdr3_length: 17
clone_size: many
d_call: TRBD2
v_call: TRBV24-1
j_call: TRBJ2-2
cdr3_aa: CATSRAGGGPDTGELFF
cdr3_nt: TGTGCCACCAGTCGAGCCGGGGGAGGGCCTGACACCGGGGAGCTGTTTTTT

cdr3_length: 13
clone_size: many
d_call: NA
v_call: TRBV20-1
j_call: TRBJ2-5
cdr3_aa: CSARVNNQETQYF
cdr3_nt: TGCAGTGCTAGAGTTAACAATCAAGAGACCCAGTACTTC

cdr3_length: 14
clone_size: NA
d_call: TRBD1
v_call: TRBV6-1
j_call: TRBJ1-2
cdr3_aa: CASSVTGGAYGYTF
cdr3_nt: TGTGCCAGCAGTGTAACAGGGGGGGCCTATGGCTACACCTTC

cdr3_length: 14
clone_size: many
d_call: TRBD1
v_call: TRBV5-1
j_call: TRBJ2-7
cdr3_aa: CASSLLQGDNEQYF
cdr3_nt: TGCGCCAGCAGCTTACTACAGGGGGACAACGAGCAGTACTTC

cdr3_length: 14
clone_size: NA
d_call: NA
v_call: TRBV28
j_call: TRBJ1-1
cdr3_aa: CASSFRTANTEACF
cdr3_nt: TGTGCCAGCAGTTTCCGTACGGCGAACACTGAAGCTTGCTTT

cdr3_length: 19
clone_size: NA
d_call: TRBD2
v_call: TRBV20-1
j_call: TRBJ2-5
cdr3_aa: CSARDLRNSGGASQETQYF
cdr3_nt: TGCAGTGCTAGAGATCTGAGGAATAGCGGGGGGGCCTCTCAAGAGACCCAGTACTTC

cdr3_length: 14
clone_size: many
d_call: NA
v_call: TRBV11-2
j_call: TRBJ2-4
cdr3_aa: CASSLSTGMNIQYF
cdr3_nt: TGTGCCAGCAGCTTATCCACAGGGATGAACATTCAGTACTTC

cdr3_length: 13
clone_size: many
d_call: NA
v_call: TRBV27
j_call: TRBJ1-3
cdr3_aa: CASIPPSGNTIYF
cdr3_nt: TGTGCCAGCATCCCCCCCTCTGGAAACACCATATATTTT

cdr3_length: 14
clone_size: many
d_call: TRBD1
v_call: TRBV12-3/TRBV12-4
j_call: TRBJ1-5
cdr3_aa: CASSSDRDNQPQHF
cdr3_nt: TGTGCCAGCAGTTCGGACAGGGATAATCAGCCCCAGCATTTT

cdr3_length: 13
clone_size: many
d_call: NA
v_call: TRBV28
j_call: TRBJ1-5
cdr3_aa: CASSLRGYQPQHF
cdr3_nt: TGTGCCAGCAGTTTACGGGGATATCAGCCCCAGCATTTT

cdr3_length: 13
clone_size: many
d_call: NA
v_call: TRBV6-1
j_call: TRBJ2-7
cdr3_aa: CASSMDGAGGQYF
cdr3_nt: TGTGCCAGCAGTATGGACGGTGCTGGCGGGCAGTACTTC

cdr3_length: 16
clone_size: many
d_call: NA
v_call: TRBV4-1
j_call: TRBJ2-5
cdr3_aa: CASRPRWGQGQETQYF
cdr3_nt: TGCGCCAGCAGGCCAAGATGGGGGCAGGGTCAAGAGACCCAGTACTTC

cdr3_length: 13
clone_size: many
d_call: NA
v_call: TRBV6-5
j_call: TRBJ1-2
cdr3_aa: CASSYEGIGGYTF
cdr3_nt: TGTGCCAGCAGTTACGAGGGTATCGGTGGCTACACCTTC

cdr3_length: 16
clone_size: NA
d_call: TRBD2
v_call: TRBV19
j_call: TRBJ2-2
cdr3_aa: CASSTAGGWNTGELFF
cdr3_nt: TGTGCCAGTAGTACGGCGGGAGGGTGGAACACCGGGGAGCTGTTTTTT

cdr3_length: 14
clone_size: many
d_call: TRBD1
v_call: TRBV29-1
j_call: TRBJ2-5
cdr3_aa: CSVEDLDRAETQYF
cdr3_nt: TGCAGCGTTGAAGATCTAGACAGGGCAGAGACCCAGTACTTC

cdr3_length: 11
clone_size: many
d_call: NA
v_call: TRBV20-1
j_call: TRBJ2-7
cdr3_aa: CSGAQGNEQYF
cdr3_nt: TGCAGTGGAGCTCAGGGGAACGAGCAGTACTTC

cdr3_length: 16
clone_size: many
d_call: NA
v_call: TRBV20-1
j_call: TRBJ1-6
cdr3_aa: CSARQTSSSYNSPLHF
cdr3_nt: TGCAGTGCTAGACAGACCTCGAGCTCCTATAATTCACCCCTCCACTTT

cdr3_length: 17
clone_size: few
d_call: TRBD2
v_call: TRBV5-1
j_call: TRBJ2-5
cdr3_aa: CASSLYLPSGGQETQYF
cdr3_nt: TGCGCCAGCAGCTTGTACCTTCCTAGCGGGGGGCAAGAGACCCAGTACTTC

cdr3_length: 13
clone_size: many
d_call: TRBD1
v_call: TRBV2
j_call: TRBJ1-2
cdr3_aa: CAILTGFDYGYTF
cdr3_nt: TGTGCCATCCTGACAGGGTTCGACTATGGCTACACCTTC

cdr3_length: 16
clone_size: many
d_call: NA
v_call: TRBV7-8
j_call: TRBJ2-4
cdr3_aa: CASSLAHRDTKNIQYF
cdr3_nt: TGTGCCAGCAGCTTAGCGCACAGGGATACCAAAAACATTCAGTACTTC

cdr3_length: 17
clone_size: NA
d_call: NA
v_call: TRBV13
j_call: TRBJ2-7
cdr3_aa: CASSLGGLKDSSYEQYF
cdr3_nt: TGTGCCAGCAGCTTAGGCGGGCTCAAAGACAGCTCCTACGAGCAGTACTTC

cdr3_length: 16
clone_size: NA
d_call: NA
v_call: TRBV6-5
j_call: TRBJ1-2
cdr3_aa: CASSFDPGAGGYGYTF
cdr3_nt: TGTGCCAGCAGTTTCGACCCAGGGGCGGGGGGCTATGGCTACACCTTC

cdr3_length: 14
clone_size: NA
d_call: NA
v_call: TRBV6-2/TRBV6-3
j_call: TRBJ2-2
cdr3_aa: CASSRAGDTGELFF
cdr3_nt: TGTGCCAGCAGTCGCGCCGGGGACACCGGGGAGCTGTTTTTT

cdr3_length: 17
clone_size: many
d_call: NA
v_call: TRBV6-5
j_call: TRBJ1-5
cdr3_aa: CASSYGGDTYSNQPQHF
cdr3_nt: TGTGCCAGCAGTTACGGGGGGGACACGTATAGCAATCAGCCCCAGCATTTT

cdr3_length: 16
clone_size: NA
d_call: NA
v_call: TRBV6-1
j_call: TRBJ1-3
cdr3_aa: CASSEAPGVSGNTIYF
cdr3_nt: TGTGCCAGCAGTGAAGCGCCAGGGGTCTCTGGAAACACCATATATTTT

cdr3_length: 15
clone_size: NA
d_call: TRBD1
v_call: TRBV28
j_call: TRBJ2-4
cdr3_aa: CASRPGGEAKNIQYF
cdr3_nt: TGTGCCAGCAGACCAGGGGGCGAGGCCAAAAACATTCAGTACTTC

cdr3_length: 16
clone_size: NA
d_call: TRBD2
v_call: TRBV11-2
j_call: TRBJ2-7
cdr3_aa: CASSSLGTSVSYEQYF
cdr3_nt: TGTGCCAGCAGCTCATTAGGGACTAGCGTCTCCTACGAGCAGTACTTC

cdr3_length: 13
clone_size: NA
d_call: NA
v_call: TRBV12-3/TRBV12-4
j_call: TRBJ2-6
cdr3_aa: CASRSSGANVLTF
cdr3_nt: TGTGCCAGCCGATCCTCTGGGGCCAACGTCCTGACTTTC

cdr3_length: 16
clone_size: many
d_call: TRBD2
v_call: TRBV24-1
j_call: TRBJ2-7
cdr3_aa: CATSDSSGTRVYEQYF
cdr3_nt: TGTGCCACCAGTGACTCCTCCGGGACTAGAGTCTACGAGCAGTACTTC

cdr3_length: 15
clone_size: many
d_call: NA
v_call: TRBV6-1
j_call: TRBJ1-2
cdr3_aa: CASSEAGRPFYGYTF
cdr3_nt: TGTGCCAGCAGTGAAGCAGGACGGCCCTTCTATGGCTACACCTTC

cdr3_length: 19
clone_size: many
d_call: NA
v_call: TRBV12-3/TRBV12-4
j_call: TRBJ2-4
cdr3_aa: CASSFTILEGEGGKNIQYF
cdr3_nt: TGTGCCAGCAGTTTCACAATCCTCGAGGGGGAGGGCGGCAAAAACATTCAGTACTTC

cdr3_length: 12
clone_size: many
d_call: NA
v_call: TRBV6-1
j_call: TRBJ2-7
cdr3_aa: CASSERDYEQYF
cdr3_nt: TGTGCCAGCAGTGAGAGGGACTACGAGCAGTACTTC

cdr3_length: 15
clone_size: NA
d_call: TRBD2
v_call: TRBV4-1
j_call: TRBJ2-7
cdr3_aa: CASSQERGRAYEQYF
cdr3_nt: TGCGCCAGCAGCCAAGAACGGGGGAGGGCCTACGAGCAGTACTTC

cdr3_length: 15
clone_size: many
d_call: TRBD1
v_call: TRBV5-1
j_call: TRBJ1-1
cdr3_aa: CASSLRGQGEAEAFF
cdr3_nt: TGCGCCAGCAGCTTGCGGGGACAGGGGGAAGCTGAAGCTTTCTTT

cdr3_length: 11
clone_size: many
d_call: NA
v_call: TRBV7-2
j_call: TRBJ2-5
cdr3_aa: CASSSNYPQYF
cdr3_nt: TGTGCCAGCAGCTCAAACTACCCCCAGTACTTC

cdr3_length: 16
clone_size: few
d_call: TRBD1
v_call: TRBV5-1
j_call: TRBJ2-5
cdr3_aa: CASSGQPGTVRETQYF
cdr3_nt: TGCGCCAGCAGCGGCCAACCCGGGACAGTTAGGGAGACCCAGTACTTC

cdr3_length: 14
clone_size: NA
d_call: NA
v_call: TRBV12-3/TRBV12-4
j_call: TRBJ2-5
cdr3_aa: CASSLRTVQETQYF
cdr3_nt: TGTGCCAGCAGTCTCAGGACGGTCCAAGAGACCCAGTACTTC

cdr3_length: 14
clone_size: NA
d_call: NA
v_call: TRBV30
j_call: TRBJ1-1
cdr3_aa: CAWSRRGGNTEAFF
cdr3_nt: TGTGCCTGGAGTCGGAGGGGGGGAAACACTGAAGCTTTCTTT

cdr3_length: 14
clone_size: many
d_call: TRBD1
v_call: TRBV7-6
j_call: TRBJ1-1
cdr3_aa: CASSLEDRYTEAFF
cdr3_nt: TGTGCCAGCAGCTTAGAGGACAGGTACACTGAAGCTTTCTTT

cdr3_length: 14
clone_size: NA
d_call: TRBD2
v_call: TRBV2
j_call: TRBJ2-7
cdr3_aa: CASTPTSGSYEQYF
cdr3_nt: TGTGCCAGCACCCCCACTAGCGGATCCTACGAGCAGTACTTC

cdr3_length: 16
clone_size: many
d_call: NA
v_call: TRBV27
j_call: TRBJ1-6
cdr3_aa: CASSLTWGGLDSPLHF
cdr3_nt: TGTGCCAGCAGCCTGACGTGGGGGGGACTTGATTCACCCCTCCACTTT